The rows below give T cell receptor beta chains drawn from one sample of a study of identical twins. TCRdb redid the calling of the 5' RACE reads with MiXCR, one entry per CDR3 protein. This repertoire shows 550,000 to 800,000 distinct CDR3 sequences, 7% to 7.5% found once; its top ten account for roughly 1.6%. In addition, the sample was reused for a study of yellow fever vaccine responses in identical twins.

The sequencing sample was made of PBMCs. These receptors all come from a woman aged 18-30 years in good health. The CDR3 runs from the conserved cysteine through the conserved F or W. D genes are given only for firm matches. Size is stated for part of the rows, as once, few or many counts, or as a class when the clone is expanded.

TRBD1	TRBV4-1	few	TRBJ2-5	CASSQPGQGGETQYF	TGCGCCAGCAGCCAACCCGGACAGGGAGGCGAGACCCAGTACTTC
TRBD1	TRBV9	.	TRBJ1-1	CASSADRINTEAFF	TGTGCCAGCAGCGCGGACAGGATCAACACTGAAGCTTTCTTT
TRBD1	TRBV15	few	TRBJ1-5	CATSSQQGIAQPQHF	TGTGCCACCAGCAGTCAACAGGGGATTGCTCAGCCCCAGCATTTT
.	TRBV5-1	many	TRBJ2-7	CASSSQGGSYEQYF	TGCGCCAGCAGCTCCCAAGGGGGCTCCTACGAGCAGTACTTC
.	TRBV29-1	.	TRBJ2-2	CSVEDDGNTGELFF	TGCAGCGTTGAAGACGACGGGAACACCGGGGAGCTGTTTTTT
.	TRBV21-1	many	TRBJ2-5	CASSNHVRGETQYF	TGTGCCAGCAGCAACCACGTACGGGGAGAGACCCAGTACTTC
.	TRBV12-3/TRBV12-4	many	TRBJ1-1	CASSLVGHEAFF	TGTGCCAGCAGTTTAGTGGGACACGAAGCTTTCTTT
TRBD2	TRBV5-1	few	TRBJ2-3	CASSQGLAGSTDTQYF	TGCGCCAGCAGCCAGGGACTAGCGGGGTCCACAGATACGCAGTATTTT
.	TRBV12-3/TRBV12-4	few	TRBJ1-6	CASSFLPRFRNSPLHF	TGTGCCAGCAGTTTCTTACCGCGCTTCCGAAATTCACCCCTCCACTTT
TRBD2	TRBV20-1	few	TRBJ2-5	CSAINSGGASETQYF	TGCAGTGCTATTAATAGCGGGGGGGCATCAGAGACCCAGTACTTC
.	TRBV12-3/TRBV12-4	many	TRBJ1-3	CASSFGQTGNTIYF	TGTGCCAGCAGTTTTGGACAGACTGGAAACACCATATATTTT
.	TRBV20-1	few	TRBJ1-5	CSASLGVVGQPQHF	TGCAGTGCTAGTTTGGGGGTTGTCGGTCAGCCCCAGCATTTT
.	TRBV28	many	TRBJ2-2	CASSLPTGHTGELFF	TGTGCCAGCAGTTTACCAACAGGGCACACCGGGGAGCTGTTTTTT
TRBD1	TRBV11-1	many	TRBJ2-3	CASSPRTGGQVGLGTQYF	TGTGCCAGCAGCCCCAGGACAGGGGGGCAGGTTGGCCTTGGTACGCAGTATTTT
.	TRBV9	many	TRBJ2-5	CASSADQETQYF	TGTGCCAGCAGCGCCGACCAAGAGACCCAGTACTTC
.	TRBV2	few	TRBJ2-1	CASSLQGVLVIDEQFF	TGTGCCAGCAGTCTACAGGGTGTTTTGGTAATAGATGAGCAGTTCTTC
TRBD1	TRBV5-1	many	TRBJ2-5	CASSLGQQETQYF	TGTGCCAGCAGCTTGGGACAGCAAGAGACCCAGTACTTC
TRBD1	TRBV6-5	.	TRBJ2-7	CATLGQGVEQYF	TGTGCCACCCTAGGACAGGGGGTCGAGCAGTACTTC
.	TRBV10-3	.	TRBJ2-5	CAISESAGPGETQYF	TGTGCCATCAGTGAGTCGGCCGGCCCAGGAGAGACCCAGTACTTC
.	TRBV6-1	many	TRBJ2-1	CAVSKTASSYNEQFF	TGTGCCGTTTCGAAGACAGCGAGCTCCTACAATGAGCAGTTCTTC
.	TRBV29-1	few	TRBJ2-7	CSVEGRRLEDGIYEQYF	TGCAGCGTTGAAGGTAGGAGACTTGAGGACGGAATTTACGAGCAGTACTTC
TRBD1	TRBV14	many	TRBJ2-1	CASSPGGTGVYNEQFF	TGTGCCAGCAGCCCTGGCGGGACAGGGGTCTACAATGAGCAGTTCTTC
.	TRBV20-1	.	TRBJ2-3	CSAVGAGDTQYF	TGCAGTGCTGTCGGGGCGGGAGATACGCAGTATTTT
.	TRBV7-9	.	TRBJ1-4	CASSPQGEKLFF	TGTGCCAGCAGCCCACAGGGCGAAAAACTGTTTTTT
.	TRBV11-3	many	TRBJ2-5	CASQTGTAGQETQYF	TGTGCCAGCCAAACTGGAACGGCAGGGCAAGAGACCCAGTACTTC
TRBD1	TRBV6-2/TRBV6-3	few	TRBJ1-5	CASRLQGKSQPQHF	TGTGCCAGCAGGCTACAGGGGAAGAGTCAGCCCCAGCATTTT
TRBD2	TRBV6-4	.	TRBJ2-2	CASCPGVAGGLRTGELFF	TGTGCCAGCTGTCCCGGTGTAGCGGGAGGGTTGAGGACCGGGGAGCTGTTTTTT
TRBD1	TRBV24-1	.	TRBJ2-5	CATSDLVGLDREDREVARETQYF	TGTGCCACCAGTGATTTGGTAGGTCTAGACAGGGAGGACAGGGAGGTCGCACGGGAGACCCAGTACTTC
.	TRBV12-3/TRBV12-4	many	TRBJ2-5	CASREGLETQYF	TGTGCCAGCAGGGAGGGCCTAGAGACCCAGTACTTC
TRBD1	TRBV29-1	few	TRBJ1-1	CSVGAGGRNTEAFF	TGCAGCGTTGGGGCAGGGGGTAGAAACACTGAAGCTTTCTTT
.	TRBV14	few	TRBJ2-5	CASSHGRIQETQYF	TGTGCCAGCAGCCACGGACGGATCCAAGAGACCCAGTACTTC